These 15 T cell receptor beta chains originate from one sample sequenced in a study of blood T cell repertoires in COVID-19. Clones were read by immunoSEQ multiplex PCR, and TCRdb kept only the in-frame ones, dropping some. The profile shows about 110,000 clones, less than 85% of them singletons. The sequenced sample consisted of peripheral blood. The receptor set was obtained from a woman aged 40 to 55 with acute or convalescent COVID-19.

The table lists this clone with a count of one. Here the CDR3 reads CASSPGQGRPQHF. Here the CDR3 DNA reads TGTGCCAGCAGCCCGGGACAGGGAAGACCCCAGCATTTT. The chain employs TRBV27 and TRBJ1-5; 9 positions match TRBD1. The CDR3 has 13 amino acids. Germline-derived CDR1 and CDR2 are MNHEY and SMNVEV (reference sequence). J was trimmed by 10 bases and V by 6 bases; bases with no gene match: 7.

The V call is TRBV29-1, the J call TRBJ1-2, with TRBD1 identical over 7 bases. This CDR3 is 12 amino acids long. Unmatched junction bases numbered 1, after V lost 2 bases and J lost 4 bases. Germline CDR1 and CDR2: SQVTM and ANQGSEA. The CDR3 sequence is CSVEPGGYGYTF. CDR3 coding DNA: TGCAGCGTTGAACCAGGGGGCTATGGCTACACCTTC.

This clone was recorded only once. V usage is TRBV19 and J usage is TRBJ2-7; TRBD1 aligns across 7 bases. The CDR3 contains 13 residues. V shed 5 bases, J shed 6 bases, and the junction held 7 bases outside the gene matches. Germline CDR1 and CDR2: LNHDA and SQIVND (reference sequence). CDR3 residues: CASSATGLAEQYF. CDR3 DNA sequence: TGTGCCAGTAGTGCGACAGGGTTGGCCGAGCAGTACTTC. Full variable domain (outside the CDR3, taken from reference TRBV19 and TRBJ2-7): DGGITQSPKYLFRKEGQNVTLSCEQNLNHDAMYWYRQDPGQGLRLIYYSQIVNDFQKGDIAEGYSVSREKKESFPLTVTSAQKNPTAFYLCASSATGLAEQYFGPGTRLTVT.

The chain carries TRBV2 and TRBJ2-3; 7 nucleotides match TRBD2. Per the germline V gene, CDR1 is SNHLY and CDR2 is FYNNEI. J was trimmed by 2 bases and V by 8 bases; bases with no gene match: 13. The CDR3 consists of 16 residues. The CDR3 coding sequence is TGTGCCAGCGCCGGGGGTGGGACTACAAACACAGATACGCAGTATTTT. It translates to CASAGGGTTNTDTQYF.

The CDR3 region is CASSQGAQGWDTEAFF. The CDR3 nucleotides read TGTGCCAGCTCACAAGGAGCACAGGGCTGGGACACTGAAGCTTTCTTT. This chain joins TRBV18 and TRBJ1-1, with D perhaps TRBD1 (6 bases). V lost 4 bases and J lost 3, with 18 bases in between. Germline loops: CDR1 KGHSH, CDR2 LQKENI. This CDR3 region has 16 residues.

The gene calls are TRBV5-1 and TRBJ1-4; 12 nucleotides match TRBD1. Losses at the gene ends were 4 bases for V and 0 bases for J; bases not matched to a gene: 4. The CDR3 spans 17 residues. Germline V gene data show CDR1 as SGHRS and CDR2 as YFSETQ. CDR3 in amino acids: CASSGTGGQPTNEKLFF. The CDR3 bases are TGCGCCAGCAGCGGGACAGGGGGCCAACCAACTAATGAAAAACTGTTTTTT.

This chain uses TRBV10-3 with TRBJ1-3; 11 nucleotides line up with TRBD1. The length of the CDR3 is 16 residues. The ends lost 10 bases at V and 4 bases at J; junction bases unmatched: 12. Germline CDR1 reads ENHRY; CDR2 reads SYGVKD. The CDR3 here is CATDRDRGTRGNTIYF. The CDR3 DNA is TGTGCCACCGACCGGGACAGGGGGACGAGGGGAAACACCATATATTTT.

The chain is built from TRBV5-4 and TRBJ2-5; TRBD2 aligns across 7 bases. The CDR3 spans 15 residues. With V trimmed by 6 bases and J by 2 bases, 10 bases remained unmatched. The V gene's germline CDR1 is SGHNT and CDR2 YYREEE (reference sequence). CDR3 sequence: CASNSASGPQETQYF. The DNA of the CDR3 is TGTGCCAGCAACTCCGCTAGCGGCCCTCAAGAGACCCAGTACTTC. The full variable domain, in which reference TRBV5-4 and TRBJ2-5 provide the parts outside the CDR3, is ETGVTQSPTHLIKTRGQQVTLRCSSQSGHNTVSWYQQALGQGPQFIFQYYREEENGRGNFPPRFSGLQFPNYSSELNVNALELDDSALYLCASNSASGPQETQYFGPGTRLLVL.

V usage is TRBV6-5 and J usage is TRBJ2-2; 10 bases are a match to TRBD2. CDR1 and CDR2 from the germline V gene are MNHEY and SVGAGI. This CDR3 contains 15 residues. The ends lost 8 bases at V and 6 bases at J; junction bases unmatched: 9. DNA of the CDR3: TGTGCCAGCTGGACGGGACTAGCGAAGTCCGGGGAGCTGTTTTTT. This gives the protein CASWTGLAKSGELFF.

The V call is TRBV7-2, the J call TRBJ2-1; tentatively, D is TRBD1 (6 bases). CDR1 is SGHTA, CDR2 FQGNSA, per germline. The germline V and J ends were trimmed by 5 bases and 0 bases, with 11 bases remaining between them. The CDR3 is 15 residues long. CDR3 nucleotides: TGTGCCAGCAGCCGGACAGCTAGCTCCTACAATGAGCAGTTCTTC. Translating gives CASSRTASSYNEQFF.

The rearrangement joins TRBV5-1 to TRBJ2-4; 9 positions agree with TRBD2. Germline assignment: CDR1 SGHRS and CDR2 YFSETQ. The CDR3 loop spans 15 amino acids. Written as DNA, the CDR3 is TGCCTCCCCGCGGTAGCGGGGGCAGGTGGGAACATTCAGTACTTC. Protein: CLPAVAGAGGNIQYF.

The genes are TRBV12-3 or TRBV12-4 and TRBJ2-5; a weak D match, TRBD2 (6 bases). CDR3 length: 13 amino acids. Trimming took 4 bases from V and 5 from J, leaving 11 bases between them. The CDR3 loop is CASSYFSGETQYF. CDR3 DNA: TGTGCCAGCAGTTACTTCAGCGGGGAGACCCAGTACTTC.

The DNA of the CDR3 is TGTGCCAGCAGGGCCCCCAGCTCCTATAATTCACCCCTCCACTTT. Amino acid sequence: CASRAPSSYNSPLHF. The J gene is TRBJ1-6, the V gene TRBV27, with unresolved D. Deletions cut 6 bases from V and 0 bases from J, with 9 bases between. This CDR3 spans 15 amino acids. Germline values: CDR1 MNHEY, CDR2 SMNVEV (reference sequence).

The V call is TRBV5-6, the J call TRBJ2-7; D is unclear. CDR1 is SGHDT and CDR2 is YYEEEE in the germline V gene. The CDR3 has 12 residues. V was pared by 1 base and J by 6 bases, with 8 bases between. CDR3 DNA: TGTGCCAGCAGCTTGAGCTCAGGCGAGCAGTACTTC. It codes for CASSLSSGEQYF.

The CDR3 sequence is CASGDRSTDTQYF. The CDR3 coding sequence is TGTGCCAGCGGGGACAGGAGCACAGATACGCAGTATTTT. J is TRBJ2-3 and V is TRBV12-3 or TRBV12-4; 8 positions agree with TRBD1. Unmatched junction bases numbered 1, after V lost 8 bases and J lost 0 bases. This CDR3 contains 13 residues.